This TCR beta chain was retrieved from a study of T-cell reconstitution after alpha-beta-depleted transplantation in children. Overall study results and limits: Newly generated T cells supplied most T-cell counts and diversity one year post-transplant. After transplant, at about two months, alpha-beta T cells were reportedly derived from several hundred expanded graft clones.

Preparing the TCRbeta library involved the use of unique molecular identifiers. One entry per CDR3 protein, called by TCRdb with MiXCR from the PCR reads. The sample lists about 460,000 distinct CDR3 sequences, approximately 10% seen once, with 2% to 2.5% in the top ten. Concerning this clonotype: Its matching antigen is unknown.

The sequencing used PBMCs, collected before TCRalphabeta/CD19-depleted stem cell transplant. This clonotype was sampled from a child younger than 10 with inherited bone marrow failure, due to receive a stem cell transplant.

The CDR3 DNA sequence: TGCGCCAGCAACACTCCGGACAGGCCCTACGAGCAGTACTTC. It translates to CASNTPDRPYEQYF. This rearrangement joins TRBV5-1 to TRBJ2-7; 7 nucleotides match TRBD1. CDR1 and CDR2 (germline): SGHRS, YFSETQ. This CDR3 is 14 amino acids long. V shed 6 bases, J shed 2 bases, and the junction held 8 bases outside the gene matches.